This record concerns one TCR beta chain sequence. What it binds is unknown. The sample originates from a study of human T cells and chemical hapten exposure. Overall study findings and caveats: Healthy individuals' immune responses may differ from those of donors, who had alopecia. TCRs whose frequency exceeded 1 in 1000 remained the same following DPC sensitization.

TCRdb redid the calling of the RACE reads with MiXCR, one entry per CDR3 protein. The sample shows 85,000 to 100,000 distinct CDR3 sequences, over 10% of them seen only once. The sample's time point: patch test 1, 2 weeks after DPC sensitization. Treatment meaning: therapeutic diphenylcyclopropenone sensitization with weekly scalp DPC. V shed 6 bases and J 2 bases; nucleotides not matched to a gene: 6. The CDR3 sequence is 14 residues long. Germline-derived CDR1 and CDR2 are MGHDK and SYGVNS. The specimen comprised whole blood, sampled in connection with sensitization to the hapten diphenylcyclopropenone (DPC). This clonotype was obtained from a woman aged 40 to 49 with alopecia areata. Some clones in this sample may be carry-over from other donors' samples. This chain connects TRBV25-1 to TRBJ2-7, with 8 bases aligning to TRBD1. CDR3 amino acids: CASRLGQGTYEQYF. CDR3 sequence (DNA): TGTGCCAGCAGGCTCGGACAGGGAACCTACGAGCAGTACTTC.